A single sample gave rise to the 8 T cell receptor beta chains below, sequenced in a study of T cells in Graves' hyperthyroidism and ophthalmopathy. The CDR3 regions of TCR beta were amplified from RNA transcripts. Primed by the HTBI set, a first-round RT-PCR was run on the TCR CDR3. From the multiplex PCR reads, TCRdb called clonotypes with MiXCR, one entry per CDR3 protein. This table holds a few hundred thousand distinct CDR3 sequences, about 16% found once. Input material: blood. These receptors all come from a woman in her 30s with Graves' hyperthyroidism.

About this clonotype itself: As the CDR3 is not closed by the conserved phenylalanine or tryptophan, this likely results from a read error. J is TRBJ2-1 and V is TRBV7-2; 9 positions match TRBD2. Germline CDR1 SGHTA, CDR2 FQGNSA. CDR3 length: 17 residues. Unmatched junction bases numbered 10, after V lost 3 bases and J lost 4 bases. CDR3 protein: CASSFLFSLAGYNEQFL. CDR3 bases: TGTGCCAGCAGCTTTTTATTCTCCCTAGCGGGATACAATGAGCAGTTCCTC.

As regards this clonotype: This may stem from a read error, because a much larger clone lies one nucleotide away. This chain links TRBV7-8 with TRBJ1-1, with 7 positions matching TRBD1. The CDR3 is made up of 16 amino acids. V was clipped by 5 bases and J by 3 bases; unmatched bases: 12. Looked up from germline, CDR1 is SGHVS and CDR2 is FQNEAQ. Here the CDR3 DNA reads TGTGCCAGCAGCCCCTATGGGGAGGGGGCGGACACTGAAGCTTTCTTT. It codes for CASSPYGEGADTEAFF.

This clonotype was observed many times. V usage is TRBV7-2 and J usage is TRBJ2-5; D uncertain. Germline values: CDR1 SGHTA, CDR2 FQGNSA. V lost 2 bases and J lost 4, with 11 bases in between. The CDR3 is 14 amino acids. CDR3 nucleotide sequence: TGTGCCAGCAGCTTATTCCGCTACACAGAGACCCAGTACTTC. It is translated as CASSLFRYTETQYF.

J is TRBJ1-2 and V is TRBV28, with D possibly TRBD1 on 5 matching bases. Deletions cut 2 bases from V and 0 bases from J, with 10 bases between. Germline V CDR1 and CDR2: MDHEN, SYDVKM. The CDR3 sequence is 15 residues long. CDR3 amino acids: CASSLKGKTNYGYTF. The CDR3 DNA is TGTGCCAGCAGTTTAAAGGGGAAAACTAACTATGGCTACACCTTC.

This clonotype has only a few counts. The rearrangement links TRBV28 to TRBJ2-7; D is ambiguous. CDR1 is MDHEN, CDR2 SYDVKM, per germline. The length of the CDR3 is 14 residues. The V and J ends lost 6 bases and 0 bases respectively, with 12 bases between them. The DNA for the CDR3 is TGTGCCAGCAGAGATTACAAGAGCTCCTACGAGCAGTACTTC. It specifies CASRDYKSSYEQYF.

This chain links TRBV5-1 with TRBJ2-2, with D possibly being TRBD1 (6 bases). The ends were cut back, 3 bases at V and 4 bases at J, with 16 bases in the middle. Per the germline V gene, CDR1 is SGHRS and CDR2 is YFSETQ. The CDR3 consists of 16 residues. The CDR3 nucleotides are TGCGCCAGCAGCTACAATGTTGGGACAATCACCGGGGAGCTGTTTTTT. Translated, it gives CASSYNVGTITGELFF.

This CDR3 reads CASSVATANTGELFF. Written as DNA, the CDR3 is TGTGCCAGCAGCGTAGCTACTGCGAACACCGGGGAGCTGTTTTTT. V and J are TRBV9 and TRBJ2-2; D is undetermined. The CDR3 extends over 15 amino acids. With 0 bases removed from V and 0 bases from J, the gap between germline ends came to 6 bases. Germline V gene lookup returns CDR1 SGDLS and CDR2 YYNGEE.

Comment on this clonotype: One end of the junction does not line up with germline, which may come from a read error. V gene TRBV28 combines with J gene TRBJ1-3, with 7 bases matching TRBD1. From germline, CDR1 is MDHEN and CDR2 SYDVKM. This CDR3 is built from 14 residues. CDR3: CASRQGQAGNTINF. DNA of the CDR3: TGTGCCAGCAGACAGGGGCAGGCTGGAAACACCATAAATTTT.